The 16 T cell receptor beta chains in this list originate from one sample, sequenced in a study of T cells in Graves' hyperthyroidism and ophthalmopathy. TCR beta CDR3 sequences were amplified from RNA transcripts. Primed by the HTBI set, a first-round RT-PCR was run on the TCR CDR3. TCRdb re-derived calls from the multiplex PCR reads in MiXCR, one entry per CDR3 protein. The sample yields about 760,000 distinct CDR3 sequences, over 35% seen once. The sample taken for sequencing was blood. The receptor source for this set is a woman in her 40s with Graves' hyperthyroidism.

This clonotype was recorded many times. The chain carries TRBV7-2 and TRBJ1-2; 7 positions agree with TRBD1. This CDR3 contains 15 residues. The germline gives CDR1 SGHTA, CDR2 FQGNSA. Trimming took 2 bases from V and 4 from J; bases not matched to a gene: 7. The CDR3 nucleotides are TGTGCCAGCAGCTTAACAGGGGAGATTTTCTATGGCTACACCTTC. It translates to CASSLTGEIFYGYTF.

This clonotype has a count of ten or more. V is TRBV7-8 and J is TRBJ2-7; the D gene is possibly TRBD2 (5 bases). The ends were cut back, 5 bases at V and 6 bases at J, with 14 bases in the middle. CDR1 and CDR2 (germline): SGHVS, FQNEAQ. This CDR3 has 13 amino acids. CDR3 residues: CASSPIGVREQYF. The CDR3, as DNA: TGTGCCAGCAGCCCTATCGGGGTACGCGAGCAGTACTTC.

This clonotype occurred many times. This rearrangement joins TRBV6-5 to TRBJ2-7, with D possibly matching TRBD1 (5 bases). Germline V gene lookup returns CDR1 MNHEY and CDR2 SVGAGI. Between the trimmed V and J ends, which lost 0 bases and 2 bases, there was a span of 5 bases. The CDR3 extends over 13 amino acids. CDR3 in amino acids: CASSYSTAYEQYF. The CDR3 region has the DNA TGTGCCAGCAGTTACTCGACAGCCTACGAGCAGTACTTC.

This clonotype was seen a handful of times. The chain couples TRBV20-1 to TRBJ2-7; 10 bases map to TRBD2. The CDR3 extends over 18 amino acids. Trimming removed 2 bases from V and 1 base from J; junction bases left unmatched: 14. CDR1 is DFQATT, CDR2 SNEGSKA, per germline (reference sequence). The CDR3 DNA reads TGCAGTGCTAGATTCCTAGCGGGAGTATACCATGAGTCCTACGAGCAGTACTTC. Its translation: CSARFLAGVYHESYEQYF.

This clonotype was observed many times. The J gene is TRBJ2-7, the V gene TRBV12-3 or TRBV12-4; 7 bases are a match to TRBD2. There are 13 residues in the CDR3. Losses at the gene ends were 3 bases for V and 7 bases for J; bases not matched to a gene: 6. The CDR3 reads CASSLGLGGEQYF. CDR3 coding DNA: TGTGCCAGCAGTTTGGGTCTGGGGGGGGAGCAGTACTTC.

The chain has TRBV20-1 and TRBJ2-1; possibly TRBD1 for D (5 bases). V was clipped by 1 base and J by 8 bases, with 18 bases between them. The CDR3 is 15 residues long. Germline V CDR1 and CDR2: DFQATT, SNEGSKA (reference sequence). The CDR3 DNA follows: TGCAGTGCTAGAGGCGTAGGACACCGGATGGATGAGCAGTTCTTC. It codes for CSARGVGHRMDEQFF.

Only a few counts were recorded for this clonotype. The V call is TRBV6-5, the J call TRBJ1-5; no reliable D call. Trimming stripped 4 bases from V and 5 bases from J, with 9 bases between. CDR1 is MNHEY and CDR2 is SVGAGI in the germline V gene. This CDR3 is 13 amino acids long. CDR3 sequence: CASSSRADQPQHF. The CDR3 DNA reads as TGTGCCAGCAGTTCGAGGGCAGATCAGCCCCAGCATTTT.

In its sample, this clonotype was seen many times. The rearrangement uses TRBV6-5 and TRBJ1-6; 7 bases are shared with TRBD1. Germline V lookup: CDR1 MNHEY, CDR2 SVGAGI. CDR3 length: 14 residues. V lost 0 bases, J lost 7 bases, and 0 bases stayed unmatched. CDR3 amino acids: CASSYSDRNSPLHF. In DNA form, the CDR3 reads TGTGCCAGCAGTTACTCGGACAGGAATTCACCCCTCCACTTT.

Written as DNA, the CDR3 is TGTGCCAGCAGTCACATTGCCTCAGGGGCAGACTATGGCTACACCTTC. Translating it yields CASSHIASGADYGYTF. V usage is TRBV6-5 and J usage is TRBJ1-2; tentative D call: TRBD1 (6 bases). The CDR3 is 16 residues long. Germline CDR1 is MNHEY and CDR2 is SVGAGI. V was cut by 5 bases and J by 3 bases, with 19 bases left in between.

The chain combines TRBV3-1 with TRBJ2-2; D not resolved. Trimming took 4 bases from V and 1 from J, leaving 16 bases between them. In germline, CDR1 is LGHDT, CDR2 YNNKEL (reference sequence). CDR3 length equals 17 residues. CDR3 amino acids: CASSRDSWQQNTGELFF. In nucleotides, the CDR3 is TGTGCCAGCAGCCGAGATTCCTGGCAGCAGAACACCGGGGAGCTGTTTTTT.

The chain uses TRBV7-9 and TRBJ1-4; D is perhaps TRBD1 (5 bases). CDR1 is SEHNR and CDR2 is FQNEAQ in the germline V gene (reference sequence). The CDR3 extends over 15 amino acids. Deletions cut 9 bases from V and 7 bases from J, with 21 bases between. The CDR3 region is CASTEDQARGEKLFF. The CDR3 DNA sequence: TGTGCCAGTACCGAGGACCAGGCGAGGGGTGAAAAACTGTTTTTT.

This clonotype was observed many times. The V and J genes are TRBV20-1 and TRBJ2-7; 7 bases agree with TRBD2. J was trimmed by 2 bases and V by 5 bases; bases with no gene match: 9. Germline loops: CDR1 DFQATT, CDR2 SNEGSKA (reference sequence). CDR3 length: 14 residues. DNA of the CDR3: TGCAGTGCTCCGCGGGCGGGAGAGACCTACGAGCAGTACTTC. It specifies CSAPRAGETYEQYF.

This clonotype was detected ten times or more. The J gene is TRBJ2-2, the V gene TRBV10-3, with 9 bases identical to TRBD1. Germline V gene data show CDR1 as ENHRY and CDR2 as SYGVKD. V shed 10 bases and J 7 bases; nucleotides not matched to a gene: 13. The CDR3 is 15 residues long. The CDR3 loop is CATRPGTGSNGELFF. CDR3 nucleotides: TGTGCCACCCGACCCGGGACAGGGAGCAACGGGGAGCTGTTTTTT.

This chain uses TRBV5-6 with TRBJ1-2; a weak D match, TRBD1 (5 bases). CDR3 length: 14 residues. The germline V gene encodes CDR1 SGHDT and CDR2 YYEEEE. The V end was cut by 5 bases, the J end by 1 base, with 12 bases between. Here the CDR3 DNA reads TGTGCCAGCAGACCTCGCGGGGGTAACTATGGCTACACCTTC. This codes for CASRPRGGNYGYTF.

This clonotype was counted many times. The chain is built from TRBV10-3 and TRBJ1-1; D may be TRBD1 (6 bases). Germline CDR1 ENHRY, CDR2 SYGVKD. Trimming removed 7 bases at V and 8 bases at J, with 14 bases between. The CDR3 has 12 amino acids. Written as DNA, the CDR3 is TGTGCCATCACCGAGGGGGGTATCGAAGCTTTCTTT. Encoded protein: CAITEGGIEAFF.

Note on this clonotype: This may come from a read error, since a much larger clone is one base off. The CDR3 bases are TGCGCCAGCAGTGAGTCGGCGGGGCTTGGAAACACCGTATATTTT. Protein: CASSESAGLGNTVYF. V and J are TRBV10-2 and TRBJ1-3; possibly TRBD1 for D (5 bases). The CDR3 runs 15 residues. Germline V lookup: CDR1 WSHSY, CDR2 SAAADI.